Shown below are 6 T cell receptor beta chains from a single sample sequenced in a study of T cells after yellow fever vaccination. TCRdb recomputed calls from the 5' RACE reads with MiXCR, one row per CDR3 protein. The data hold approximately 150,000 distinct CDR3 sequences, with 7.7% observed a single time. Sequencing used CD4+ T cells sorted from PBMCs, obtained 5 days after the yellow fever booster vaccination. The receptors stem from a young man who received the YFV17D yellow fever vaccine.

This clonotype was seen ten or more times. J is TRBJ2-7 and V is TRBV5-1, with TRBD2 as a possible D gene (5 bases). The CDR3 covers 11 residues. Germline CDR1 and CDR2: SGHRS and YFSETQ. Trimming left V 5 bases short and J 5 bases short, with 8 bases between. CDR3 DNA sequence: TGCGCCAGCAGGGACTGGGACGAGCAGTACTTC. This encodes CASRDWDEQYF.

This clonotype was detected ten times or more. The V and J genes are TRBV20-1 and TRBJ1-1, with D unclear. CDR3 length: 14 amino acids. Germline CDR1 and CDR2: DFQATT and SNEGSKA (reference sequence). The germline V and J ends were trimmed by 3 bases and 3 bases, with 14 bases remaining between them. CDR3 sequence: CSARVTRGYTEAFF. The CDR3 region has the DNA TGCAGTGCTAGGGTCACCCGTGGGTACACTGAAGCTTTCTTT.

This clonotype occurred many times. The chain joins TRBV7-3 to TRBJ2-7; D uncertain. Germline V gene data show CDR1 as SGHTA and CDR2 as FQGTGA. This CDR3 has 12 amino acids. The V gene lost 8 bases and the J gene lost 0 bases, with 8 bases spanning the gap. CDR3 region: CASPSGSYEQYF. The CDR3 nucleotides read TGTGCCAGCCCCTCAGGCTCCTACGAGCAGTACTTC.

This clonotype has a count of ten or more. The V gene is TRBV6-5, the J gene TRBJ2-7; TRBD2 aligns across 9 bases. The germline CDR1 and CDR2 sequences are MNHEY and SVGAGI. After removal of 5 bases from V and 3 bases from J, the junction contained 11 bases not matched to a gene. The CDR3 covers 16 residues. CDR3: CASSTPSSGRIYEQYF. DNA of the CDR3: TGTGCCAGCAGTACACCATCCAGCGGGAGGATCTACGAGCAGTACTTC.

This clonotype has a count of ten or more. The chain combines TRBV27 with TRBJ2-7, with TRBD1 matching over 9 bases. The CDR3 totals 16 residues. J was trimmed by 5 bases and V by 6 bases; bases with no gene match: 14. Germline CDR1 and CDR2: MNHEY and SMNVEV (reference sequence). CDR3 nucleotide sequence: TGTGCCAGCAGCTTTACCCTCCTAACAGGGGGCGACGAGCAGTACTTC. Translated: CASSFTLLTGGDEQYF.

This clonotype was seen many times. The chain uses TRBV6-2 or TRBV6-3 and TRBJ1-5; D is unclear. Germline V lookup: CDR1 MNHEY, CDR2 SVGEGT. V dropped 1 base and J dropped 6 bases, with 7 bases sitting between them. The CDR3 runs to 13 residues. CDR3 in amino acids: CASSYLWSQPQHF. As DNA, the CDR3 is TGTGCCAGCAGTTACTTGTGGAGTCAGCCCCAGCATTTT.